This TCR beta chain was captured by sequencing in a study of Graves' ophthalmopathy and Graves' hyperthyroidism. CDR1 and CDR2 (germline): SQVTM, ANQGSEA. The CDR3 contains 16 residues. J lost 7 bases, V lost 3 bases, and 15 bases had no gene match. RNA transcripts were the source from which TCR beta CDR3 regions were amplified. Following a first-round RT-PCR that used HTBI primers, a second-round multiplex PCR was carried out. TCRdb itself ran the multiplex PCR reads through MiXCR, one entry per CDR3 protein. The repertoire consists of hundreds of thousands of distinct CDR3 sequences, with about 24% occurring once and the leading ten covering 7.1%. This clonotype was picked up many times.

The V and J genes are TRBV29-1 and TRBJ1-2, with 9 bases matching TRBD1. The sample taken for sequencing was peripheral blood. This clonotype originated in a young woman with stable Graves' hyperthyroidism. Some clones in this sample may be carry-over from other donors' samples. The CDR3 spells CSVERQLPGQGLGYTF. The CDR3 nucleotides are TGCAGCGTTGAGCGCCAACTCCCGGGACAGGGCCTTGGCTACACCTTC.